This T cell receptor beta chain comes out of a study of blood T cell repertoires in COVID-19. Trimming at V came to 4 bases and at J to 8 bases, leaving 6 bases not matched to a gene. Per the germline V gene, CDR1 is LGHDT and CDR2 is YNNKEL (reference sequence). The CDR3 is made up of 15 amino acids. Repertoires were generated with immunoSEQ multiplex PCR, while TCRdb's copy carries only in-frame clones and drops some. The repertoire includes around 380,000 clones, 70% to 85% of them detected once, and under 1.2% sits in the top ten. The specimen was peripheral blood. This TCR came from a human donor with acute or convalescent COVID-19. The donor label of this sample is uncertain. The V gene is TRBV3-1 (or the pseudogene TRBV3-2), the J gene TRBJ1-6, with 9 nucleotides matching TRBD1. CDR3 amino acids: CASSLLDRGYSPLHF. CDR3 nucleotides: TGTGCCAGCAGCCTCCTGGACAGGGGATATTCACCCCTCCACTTT.